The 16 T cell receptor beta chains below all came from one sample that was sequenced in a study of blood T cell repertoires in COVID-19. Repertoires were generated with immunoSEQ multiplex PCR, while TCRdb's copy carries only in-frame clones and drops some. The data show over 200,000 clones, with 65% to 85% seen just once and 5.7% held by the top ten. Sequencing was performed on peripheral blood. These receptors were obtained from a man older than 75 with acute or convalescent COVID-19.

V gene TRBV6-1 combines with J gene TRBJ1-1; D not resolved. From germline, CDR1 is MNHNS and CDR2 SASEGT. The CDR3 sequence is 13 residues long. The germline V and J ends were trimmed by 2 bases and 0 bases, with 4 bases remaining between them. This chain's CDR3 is CASSEQVNTEAFF. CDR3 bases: TGTGCCAGCAGTGAACAGGTGAACACTGAAGCTTTCTTT.

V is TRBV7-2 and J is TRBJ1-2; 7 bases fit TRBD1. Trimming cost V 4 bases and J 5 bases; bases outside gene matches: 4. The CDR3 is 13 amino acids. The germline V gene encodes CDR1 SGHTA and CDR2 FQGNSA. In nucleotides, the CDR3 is TGTGCCAGCAGCTGGGACAGTACTTATGGCTACACCTTC. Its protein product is CASSWDSTYGYTF.

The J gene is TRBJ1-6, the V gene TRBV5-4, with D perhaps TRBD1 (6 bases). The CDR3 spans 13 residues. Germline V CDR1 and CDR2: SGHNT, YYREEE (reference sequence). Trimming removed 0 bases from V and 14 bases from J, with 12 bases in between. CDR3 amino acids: CASSLGRGRTLHF. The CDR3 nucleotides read TGTGCCAGCAGCTTGGGCAGGGGTCGGACCCTCCACTTT.

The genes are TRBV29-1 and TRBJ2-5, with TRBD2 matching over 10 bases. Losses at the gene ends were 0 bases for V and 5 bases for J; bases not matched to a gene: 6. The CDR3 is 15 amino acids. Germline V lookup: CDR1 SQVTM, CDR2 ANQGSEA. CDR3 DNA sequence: TGCAGCGTTGAAGAGCTAGCGGGGGTCAGGGAGACCCAGTACTTC. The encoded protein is CSVEELAGVRETQYF.

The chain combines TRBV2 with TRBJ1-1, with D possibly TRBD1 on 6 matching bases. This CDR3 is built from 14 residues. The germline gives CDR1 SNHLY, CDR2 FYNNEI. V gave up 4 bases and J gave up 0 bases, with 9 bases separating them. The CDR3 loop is CASSGRTVNTEAFF. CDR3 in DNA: TGTGCCAGCAGTGGAAGGACAGTGAACACTGAAGCTTTCTTT. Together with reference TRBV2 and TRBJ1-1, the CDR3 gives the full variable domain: EPEVTQTPSHQVTQMGQEVILRCVPISNHLYFYWYRQILGQKVEFLVSFYNNEISEKSEIFDDQFSVERPDGSNFTLKIRSTKLEDSAMYFCASSGRTVNTEAFFGQGTRLTVV.

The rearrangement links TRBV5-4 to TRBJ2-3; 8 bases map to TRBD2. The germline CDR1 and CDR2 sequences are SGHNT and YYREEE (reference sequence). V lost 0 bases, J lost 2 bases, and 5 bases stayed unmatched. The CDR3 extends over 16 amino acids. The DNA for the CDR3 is TGTGCCAGCAGCTTGGGAGCGGGAGCGCCCACAGATACGCAGTATTTT. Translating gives CASSLGAGAPTDTQYF.

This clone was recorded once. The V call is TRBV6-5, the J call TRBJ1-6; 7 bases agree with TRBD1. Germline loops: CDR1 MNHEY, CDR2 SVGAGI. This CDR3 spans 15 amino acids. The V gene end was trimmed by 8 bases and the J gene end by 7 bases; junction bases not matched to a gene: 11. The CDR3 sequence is CASGVDRPTNSPLHF. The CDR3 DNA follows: TGTGCCAGCGGGGTGGACAGGCCAACGAATTCACCCCTCCACTTT.

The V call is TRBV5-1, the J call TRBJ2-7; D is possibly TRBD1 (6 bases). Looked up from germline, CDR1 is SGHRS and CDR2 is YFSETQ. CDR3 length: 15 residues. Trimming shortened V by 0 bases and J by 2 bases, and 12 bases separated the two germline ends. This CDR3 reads CASSLAEQGTYEQYF. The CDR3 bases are TGCGCCAGCAGCTTGGCCGAACAGGGTACCTACGAGCAGTACTTC.

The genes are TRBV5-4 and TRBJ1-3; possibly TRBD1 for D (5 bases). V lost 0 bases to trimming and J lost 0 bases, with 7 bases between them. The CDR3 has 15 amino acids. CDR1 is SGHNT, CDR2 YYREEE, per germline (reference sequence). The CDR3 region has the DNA TGTGCCAGCAGCTTGGGGGGGGGCTCTGGAAACACCATATATTTT. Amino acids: CASSLGGGSGNTIYF.

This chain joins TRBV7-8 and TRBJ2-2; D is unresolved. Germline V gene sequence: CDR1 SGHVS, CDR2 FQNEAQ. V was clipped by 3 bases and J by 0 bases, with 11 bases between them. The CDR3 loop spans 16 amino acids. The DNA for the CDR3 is TGTGCCAGCAGCTTCCAGTACGCGGCGAACACCGGGGAGCTGTTTTTT. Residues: CASSFQYAANTGELFF.

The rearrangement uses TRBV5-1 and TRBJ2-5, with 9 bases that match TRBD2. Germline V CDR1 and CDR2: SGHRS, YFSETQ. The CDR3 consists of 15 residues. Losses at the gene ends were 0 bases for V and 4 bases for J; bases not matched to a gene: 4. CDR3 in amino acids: CASSLGTSASETQYF. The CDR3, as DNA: TGCGCCAGCAGCTTGGGGACTAGCGCTTCAGAGACCCAGTACTTC. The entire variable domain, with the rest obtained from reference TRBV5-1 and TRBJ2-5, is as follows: KAGVTQTPRYLIKTRGQQVTLSCSPISGHRSVSWYQQTPGQGLQFLFEYFSETQRNKGNFPGRFSGRQFSNSRSEMNVSTLELGDSALYLCASSLGTSASETQYFGPGTRLLVL.

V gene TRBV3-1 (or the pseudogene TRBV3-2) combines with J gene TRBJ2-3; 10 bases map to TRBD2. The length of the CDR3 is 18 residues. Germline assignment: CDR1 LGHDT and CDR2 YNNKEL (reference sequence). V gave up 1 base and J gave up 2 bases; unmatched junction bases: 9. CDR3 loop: CASSQVDLLAGNTDTQYF. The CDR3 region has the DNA TGTGCCAGCAGCCAAGTGGATTTACTAGCGGGGAACACAGATACGCAGTATTTT.

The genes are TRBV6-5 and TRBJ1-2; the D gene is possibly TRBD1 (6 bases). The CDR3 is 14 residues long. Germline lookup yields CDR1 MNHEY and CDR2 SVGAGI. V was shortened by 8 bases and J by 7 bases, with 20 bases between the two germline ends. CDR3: CASGIQGRVGGYTF. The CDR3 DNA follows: TGTGCCAGCGGTATACAGGGAAGGGTTGGTGGCTACACCTTC.

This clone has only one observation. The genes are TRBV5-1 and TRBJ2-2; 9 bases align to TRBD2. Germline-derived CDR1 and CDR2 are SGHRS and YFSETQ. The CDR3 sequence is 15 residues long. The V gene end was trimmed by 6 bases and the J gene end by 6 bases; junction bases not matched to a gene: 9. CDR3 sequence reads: CASKPSSGDSGELFF. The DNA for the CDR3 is TGCGCCAGCAAACCTTCTAGCGGGGATTCCGGGGAGCTGTTTTTT.

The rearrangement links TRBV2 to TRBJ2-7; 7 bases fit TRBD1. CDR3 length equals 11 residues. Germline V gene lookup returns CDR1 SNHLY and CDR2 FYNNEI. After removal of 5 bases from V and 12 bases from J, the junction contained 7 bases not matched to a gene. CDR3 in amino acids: CASSPGGSRYF. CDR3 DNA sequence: TGTGCCAGCAGTCCAGGGGGTAGCAGGTACTTC.

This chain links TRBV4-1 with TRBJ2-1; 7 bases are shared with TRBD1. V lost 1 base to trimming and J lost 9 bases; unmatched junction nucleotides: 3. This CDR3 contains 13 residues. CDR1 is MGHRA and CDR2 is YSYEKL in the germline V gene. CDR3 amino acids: CASSQVWTGEQFF. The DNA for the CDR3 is TGCGCCAGCAGCCAAGTATGGACAGGTGAGCAGTTCTTC.